The 2 T cell receptor beta chains listed next were all sequenced from one sample in a study of shared clonotypes between healthy human individuals. TCRdb's table, derived via immunoSEQ multiplex PCR, lists solely in-frame clones and lacks some. This table has about 1 million clones, roughly 80% appearing once. The sequenced sample was memory CD4+ T cells sorted from blood. Subset given: CD45RA-negative fraction. The origin of the receptors is a man younger than 35 in good health.

This clone was counted ten times or more. The J gene is TRBJ1-2, the V gene TRBV9; perhaps TRBD1 as D (6 bases). Looked up from germline, CDR1 is SGDLS and CDR2 is YYNGEE. The CDR3 is 13 residues long. Trimming removed 3 bases at V and 6 bases at J, with 12 bases between. This CDR3 is CASSGGPLHGYTF. In DNA, the CDR3 is TGTGCCAGCAGCGGGGGGCCGCTCCATGGCTACACCTTC.

This chain connects TRBV6-1 to TRBJ1-2; no clear D gene. Germline V gene data show CDR1 as MNHNS and CDR2 as SASEGT. The length of the CDR3 is 16 residues. V lost 3 bases, J lost 2 bases, and 16 bases lay in between. The CDR3 DNA reads TGTGCCAGCAGTGACTTCAACTTGGCAGCCAACTATGGCTACACCTTC. Translated: CASSDFNLAANYGYTF.